This is a list of T cell receptor beta chains from one sample in a study of T cell responses to AZD1222 COVID-19 vaccine. Repertoires were generated with immunoSEQ multiplex PCR, while TCRdb's copy carries only in-frame clones and drops some. The table includes over 110,000 clones, 90% to 95% detected once. The specimen was peripheral blood, collected on day 0 of AZD1222 vaccination. The receptors come from an adult in good health. Both conserved end residues are part of each CDR3. D genes are given only for firm matches. Size tells how often a clone was seen (once, few, many) or the class of an expanded clone, and some rows leave it out.

>TRBJ2-5|NA|NA|TRBV12-3/TRBV12-4
TGTGCCAGCAGTAAGGGGATAGGTGAGACCCAGTACTTC
CASSKGIGETQYF
>TRBJ2-1|TRBD1|NA|TRBV29-1
TGCAGCGTTATCGGGACAGGGCGGATTCGTAACGGGAGACATAATGAGCAGTTCTTC
CSVIGTGRIRNGRHNEQFF
>TRBJ1-1|TRBD1|NA|TRBV7-9
TGTGCCAGCAGTTTCCAGGGGGTACGGACTGAAGCTTTCTTT
CASSFQGVRTEAFF
>TRBJ1-4|NA|NA|TRBV6-1
TGTGCCAGCAGTGAAACGGGGTATATCGGGGAAAAACTGTTTTTT
CASSETGYIGEKLFF
>TRBJ1-1|NA|NA|TRBV30
TGTGCCTGGATTTGGAAGTTCGAAGCTTTCTTT
CAWIWKFEAFF
>TRBJ2-5|NA|NA|TRBV20-1
TGCAGTGCTAGTCGGCATCGGGAGACCCAGTACTTC
CSASRHRETQYF
>TRBJ2-1|NA|NA|TRBV7-8
TGTGCCAGCAGCTTATCATTAGGGCTTGGAAACAATGAGCAGTTCTTC
CASSLSLGLGNNEQFF
>TRBJ1-2|NA|NA|TRBV27
TGTGCCAGCAGTTTAGGGTACAGCGATGGCTACACCTTC
CASSLGYSDGYTF
>TRBJ2-1|NA|NA|TRBV7-9
TGTGCCAGCAGCCTAGATTGGCCTAGCCGGTACAATGAGCAGTTCTTC
CASSLDWPSRYNEQFF
>TRBJ1-2|NA|NA|TRBV6-2/TRBV6-3
TGTGCCAGCAGTTACTCGGGACAATATGCCGGCTACACCTTC
CASSYSGQYAGYTF
>TRBJ1-4|TRBD1|NA|TRBV2
TGTGCCAGCAGAAGAAACAGGGGTCCTAATGAAAAACTGTTTTTT
CASRRNRGPNEKLFF
>TRBJ2-5|NA|once|TRBV10-3
TGTGCCATCAGTGACGTGGGGGGGCGCCTGGAGACCCAGTACTTC
CAISDVGGRLETQYF
>TRBJ2-7|TRBD2|NA|TRBV12-3/TRBV12-4
TGTGCCAGCAGTTTCGGGGGGACCTACGAGCAGTACTTC
CASSFGGTYEQYF
>TRBJ2-7|TRBD1|once|TRBV23-1
TGCGCCAGCAGCCGAACATGGACGGTACGGGACAGCGAGTACTACGAGCAGTACTTC
CASSRTWTVRDSEYYEQYF
>TRBJ2-1|TRBD2|NA|TRBV7-9
TGTGCCAGCAGCCAGCGGGAGCTCTACAATGAGCAGTTCTTC
CASSQRELYNEQFF
>TRBJ2-1|NA|NA|TRBV4-2
TGTGCCAGCAGCCAAGATGAATTAGTCGCCAATGAGCAGTTCTTC
CASSQDELVANEQFF
>TRBJ2-5|NA|NA|TRBV9
TGTGCCAGCAGCGTAGAAGGATCCCGGAGTGGCCAAGAGACCCAGTACTTC
CASSVEGSRSGQETQYF
>TRBJ2-6|TRBD1|NA|TRBV9
TGTGCCAGCAGCGCGCACCGGGACAGGGGAGGGTCTGGGGCCAACGTCCTGACTTTC
CASSAHRDRGGSGANVLTF
>TRBJ1-1|NA|NA|TRBV2
TGTGCCAGCAGTGTCGACAGGCCTTTCCCTGAAGCTTTCTTT
CASSVDRPFPEAFF
>TRBJ2-4|TRBD2|NA|TRBV5-1
TGCGCCAGCAGCCCGGCCCCAGCGGGAGGAATAAACATTCAGTACTTC
CASSPAPAGGINIQYF
>TRBJ1-2|NA|once|TRBV4-3
TGCGCCAGCAGCCAAGATCGGCAGGGTATGGACTATGGCTACACCTTC
CASSQDRQGMDYGYTF
>TRBJ2-1|NA|NA|TRBV6-1
TGTGCCAGCAGTGAAGCGATTGAGGGAGCCTACTACTACAATGAGCAGTTCTTC
CASSEAIEGAYYYNEQFF
>TRBJ2-7|NA|NA|TRBV4-2
TGTGCCAGCAGCCAAGATTCGGACGAGCAGTACTTC
CASSQDSDEQYF
>TRBJ1-4|NA|NA|TRBV12-5
TGTGCTAGTGGTCCCAAGAACGGGGAGGACGAAAAACTGTTTTTT
CASGPKNGEDEKLFF
>TRBJ2-7|TRBD1|NA|TRBV19
TGTGCCAGTAGTATACGTGACAGGGGCGAGCAGTACTTC
CASSIRDRGEQYF
>TRBJ2-7|NA|NA|TRBV7-2
TGTGCCAGCAGCTTAGGGGGGAGTGCTTACGAGCAGTACTTC
CASSLGGSAYEQYF
>TRBJ2-2|NA|NA|TRBV6-2/TRBV6-3
TGTGCCAGCAGTTACCACAACACGGGGCCCGGGGAGCTGTTTTTT
CASSYHNTGPGELFF
>TRBJ2-2|NA|NA|TRBV18
TGTGCCAGCTCAGACCTCGACACAGCATGGAACACCGGGGAGCTGTTTTTT
CASSDLDTAWNTGELFF
>TRBJ2-5|NA|NA|TRBV7-2
TGTGCCAGCAGCTTGTCTGGCGTCCAAGAGACCCAGTACTTC
CASSLSGVQETQYF
>TRBJ2-6|TRBD2|NA|TRBV6-5
TGTGCCAGCAGTTCATGGGGACTAGCGGGGGCCAACGTCCTGACTTTC
CASSSWGLAGANVLTF
>TRBJ1-2|NA|NA|TRBV7-2
TGTGCCAGCAGCTTAGGTCGGGATAACTATGGCTACACCTTC
CASSLGRDNYGYTF
>TRBJ2-2|NA|NA|TRBV28
TGTGCCAGCACCCAGGGGTTCGGGGAGCTGTTTTTT
CASTQGFGELFF
>TRBJ1-2|NA|NA|TRBV14
TGTGCCAGCAGCCAAGATCCTCGGGGAGGCTATGGCTACACCTTC
CASSQDPRGGYGYTF
>TRBJ2-7|NA|NA|TRBV7-2
TGTGCCAGCAGCCTACCCGGGCGATCCTACGAGCAGTACTTC
CASSLPGRSYEQYF
>TRBJ2-4|NA|NA|TRBV6-5
TGTGCCAGCAGGGGTTCTAGAGAAAACATTCAGTACTTC
CASRGSRENIQYF
>TRBJ2-1|NA|NA|TRBV21-1
TGTGCCAGCAGCAGGGACGGGAGTGTATACAATGAGCAGTTCTTC
CASSRDGSVYNEQFF